The source of this TCR beta chain is a study of shared T cell receptors in the human thymus. Losses at the gene ends were 7 bases for V and 2 bases for J; bases not matched to a gene: 12. Germline V gene sequence: CDR1 MGHDK, CDR2 SYGVNS. The CDR3 consists of 16 residues. Only in-frame clones appear in the TCRdb table, and some are missing; sequencing was by immunoSEQ multiplex PCR. The table has about 380,000 clones, approximately 95% seen once. This TCR was recovered from a human donor. Material for sequencing was thymocytes. The V gene is TRBV25-1, the J gene TRBJ1-2, with TRBD1 identical over 8 bases. The CDR3 sequence is CASTPRTGKYNYGYTF. The CDR3 DNA reads TGTGCCAGCACCCCAAGGACAGGGAAGTACAACTATGGCTACACCTTC.